This TCR beta chain was found in a study of radiotherapy plus CTLA-4 blockade in lung cancer (dated by TCRdb to between 2017 and 2018). In the study overall: Among the enrolled patients, roughly 19% had an objective response, and around 31% reached disease control. General study outcomes and caveats: After treatment with radiotherapy and ipilimumab, TCR clones that originated in tumors expanded in peripheral blood. The strongest predictors of response, as reported, were early dynamic changes in blood T cell clones along with a rise in serum interferon-beta after radiation.

From the cysteine up to the valine, the CDR3 has a length of 17 residues. The only DNA kept is the CDR3, 51 bases in frame from the first base. V and J are trimmed by 2 bases and 2 bases, and the gene matches miss 11 bases of the junction. In the germline V gene, CDR1 corresponds to MDHEN and CDR2 to SYDVKM. This clone was counted between two and nine times. It lacks a known antigen. Nothing much larger sits one base from this clone, and base qualities are not available. Focal radiation therapy combined with CTLA-4 blockade (ipilimumab) was tested in patients with chemo-refractory metastatic non-small-cell lung cancer. To prepare the library, the immunoSEQ multiplex PCR assay was applied. Here the immuneACCESS table is served through TCRdb, limited to in-frame sequences with V and J called. Missing clones are a known gap in these copies; in checked studies unresolved V genes cover under half, and the rest lacks a known reason. In this sample the table shows more than 95,000 clones, around 75% of which occur a single time. Jointly, the top ten make up about 5% of the sample.

The sequence joins TRBV28 to TRBJ2-7; TRBD1 lines up with 8 middle nucleotides. This sequence was found in a human donor with non-small cell lung cancer who had a partial response to radiotherapy plus ipilimumab. The source material was peripheral blood, sampled from a patient treated with radiotherapy plus ipilimumab. The CDR3 here reads CASSLRPGQGVPYEQYV. The DNA reads TGTGCCAGCAGTTTAAGGCCCGGACAGGGCGTGCCCTACGAGCAGTACGTC.